The 8 T cell receptor beta chains given below trace back to one sample, sequenced in a study of T cell responses to AZD1222 COVID-19 vaccine. This table comes from immunoSEQ multiplex PCR, and its TCRdb copy is limited to in-frame clones, with some not included. Of some 140,000 clones listed, about 91% are singletons. The specimen was peripheral blood, collected on day 0 of AZD1222 vaccination. These receptors came from an adult in good health.

In this sample, this clone turned up once. The CDR3 loop is CASSGSPSSYNEQFF. CDR3 DNA sequence: TGTGCCAGCAGCGGTAGCCCTAGCTCCTACAATGAGCAGTTCTTC. The V gene is TRBV11-2, the J gene TRBJ2-1; D is ambiguous. V dropped 5 bases and J dropped 0 bases, with 11 bases sitting between them. This CDR3 has 15 residues. Germline values: CDR1 SGHAT, CDR2 FQNNGV.

The CDR3 region has the DNA TGCAGTGCTAGTGATGCACAGGTATCGCAGTTCTTC. Residues: CSASDAQVSQFF. J is TRBJ2-1 and V is TRBV20-1; TRBD1 is a possible D gene (5 bases). V was trimmed by 3 bases and J by 12 bases, leaving 15 bases between them. The CDR3 contains 12 residues. Germline CDR1 and CDR2: DFQATT and SNEGSKA (reference sequence).

V is TRBV11-2 and J is TRBJ2-7; D gene uncertain. The V and J ends lost 0 bases and 0 bases respectively, with 9 bases between them. From germline, CDR1 is SGHAT and CDR2 FQNNGV. This CDR3 has 15 residues. CDR3 protein: CASSLEFIPSYEQYF. As DNA, the CDR3 is TGTGCCAGCAGCTTAGAATTTATTCCCTCCTACGAGCAGTACTTC.

A few counts support this clone. V and J are TRBV30 and TRBJ2-3; the D gene is possibly TRBD2 (5 bases). Germline V gene lookup returns CDR1 GTSNPN and CDR2 SVGIG (reference sequence). The germline V and J ends were trimmed by 2 bases and 3 bases, with 12 bases remaining between them. CDR3 size: 14 residues. CDR3 loop: CAWSLLVATDTQYF. CDR3 nucleotides: TGTGCCTGGAGTCTTTTGGTAGCGACAGATACGCAGTATTTT.

The rearrangement uses TRBV28 and TRBJ1-6; 9 bases match TRBD1. This CDR3 region has 15 residues. Unmatched junction bases numbered 11, after V lost 7 bases and J lost 10 bases. Per germline, CDR1 MDHEN and CDR2 SYDVKM. The CDR3 DNA sequence: TGTGCCAGCACCCCCCGGACAGGGGTCCGCTCACCCCTCCACTTT. Protein: CASTPRTGVRSPLHF.

This chain joins TRBV11-3 and TRBJ1-1, with D unresolved. The CDR3 is 14 residues long. Germline V lookup: CDR1 SGHNT, CDR2 YENEEA. Trimming shortened V by 0 bases and J by 6 bases, and 11 bases separated the two germline ends. CDR3: CASSLEVGSAEAFF. CDR3 in DNA: TGTGCCAGCAGCTTAGAGGTGGGGTCCGCTGAAGCTTTCTTT. The complete variable domain, with remaining parts taken from reference TRBV11-3 and TRBJ1-1, reads EAGVVQSPRYKIIEKKQPVAFWCNPISGHNTLYWYLQNLGQGPELLIRYENEEAVDDSQLPKDRFSAERLKGVDSTLKIQPAELGDSAVYLCASSLEVGSAEAFFGQGTRLTVV.

The V call is TRBV4-1, the J call TRBJ1-5; TRBD1 matches at 8 bases. The V and J ends lost 1 base and 4 bases, in that order; junction bases with no gene match: 9. Per the germline V gene, CDR1 is MGHRA and CDR2 is YSYEKL. The CDR3 contains 17 residues. The CDR3: CASSQASVRGPNQPQHF. The CDR3 nucleotides are TGCGCCAGCAGCCAAGCAAGCGTCAGGGGGCCGAATCAGCCCCAGCATTTT.

The CDR3 loop reads CACSVAFGELFF. The CDR3 DNA is TGTGCCTGTTCTGTAGCATTTGGGGAGCTGTTTTTT. V and J are TRBV28 and TRBJ2-2; D is undetermined. Germline CDR1 and CDR2: MDHEN and SYDVKM. V was trimmed by 11 bases and J by 8 bases, leaving 15 bases between them. This CDR3 spans 12 amino acids.